The entry below describes one T cell receptor beta chain. This entry comes from a study of control samples from healthy donors and cancer patients. Produced via immunoSEQ multiplex PCR; TCRdb's table is partial and in-frame only. Among under 300,000 clones, roughly 80% were seen once, and the ten largest hold 13%. Trimming took off 3 bases at V and 5 bases at J, with 16 bases between the two ends. CDR3 length equals 15 residues. The germline V gene has CDR1 MNHNS and CDR2 SASEGT. The V and J genes are TRBV6-1 and TRBJ1-1; the D gene is possibly TRBD1 (5 bases). This TCR derives from a woman between 55 and 75 years old with lung cancer. The sample consisted of PBMCs. The DNA of the CDR3 is TGTGCCAGCAGTGATTACCGATTTGGGGGAACTGAAGCTTTCTTT. This translates into CASSDYRFGGTEAFF.